The entry that follows covers one TCR beta chain sequence. The sample comes from a study of technical replicates of blood from a handful of donors. The table came from immunoSEQ multiplex PCR; TCRdb's copy has only in-frame clones and leaves some out. Of about 70,000 clones in the sample, approximately 83% were seen once. V lost 11 bases to trimming and J lost 6 bases; unmatched junction nucleotides: 5. CDR1 is SGHVS and CDR2 is FQNEAQ in the germline V gene. CDR3 length equals 13 residues. The specimen was PBMCs. The receptor was derived from a human donor in good health. Some clones in this sample may be carry-over from other donors' samples. V and J are TRBV7-8 and TRBJ2-2; TRBD2 matches 11 bases. Here the CDR3 reads CAHSGRAPGELFF. CDR3 coding DNA: TGTGCCCATAGCGGGAGGGCCCCCGGGGAGCTGTTTTTT.